These T cell receptor beta chains were read from a single sample in a study of Graves' ophthalmopathy and Graves' hyperthyroidism. TCRdb itself ran the multiplex PCR reads through MiXCR, one entry per CDR3 protein. Among over 150,000 distinct CDR3 sequences listed, more than 30% were seen once. The sample comprised peripheral blood. These receptors were collected from a woman aged 40 to 50 with Graves' ophthalmopathy. Each CDR3 is given with its conserved first and last residue. The order of the fields is J gene, V gene, clone size, D gene, CDR3 protein, CDR3 DNA. A D gene is named only where the DNA matches it firmly. The listing skips clone size in some rows; elsewhere it reads once, few, many or a size class.

TRBJ2-5	TRBV20-1	.	.	CSFPTRLLGTQYF	TGCAGTTTCCCGACGAGACTACTGGGGACCCAGTACTTC
TRBJ1-2	TRBV4-3	many	.	CASSRISPGSAYGYTF	TGCGCCAGCAGCCGGATAAGCCCCGGCAGCGCCTATGGCTACACCTTC
TRBJ2-5	TRBV10-3	.	.	CATAGTDWSGETQYF	TGTGCCACCGCGGGGACGGATTGGTCCGGAGAGACCCAGTACTTC
TRBJ1-5	TRBV24-1	.	.	CATSDYSRGNQPQHF	TGTGCCACCAGTGATTACTCTCGGGGCAATCAGCCCCAGCATTTT
TRBJ1-5	TRBV5-1	many	.	CASSLGVGSNQPQHF	TGCGCCAGCAGCTTAGGGGTGGGGAGCAATCAGCCCCAGCATTTT
TRBJ1-5	TRBV28	.	.	CASRQGVYSNQPQHF	TGTGCCAGCAGGCAAGGGGTTTATAGCAATCAGCCCCAGCATTTT
TRBJ1-6	TRBV15	.	TRBD1	CATSRGTGAYSPLHF	TGTGCCACCAGCAGGGGGACAGGGGCTTATTCACCCCTCCACTTT
TRBJ2-5	TRBV20-1	.	TRBD2	CSARDFTSGLETQYF	TGCAGTGCTAGAGATTTCACTAGCGGGCTGGAGACCCAGTACTTC
TRBJ2-7	TRBV10-3	.	TRBD1	CAISAGQGTYEQYF	TGTGCCATCAGTGCCGGACAGGGTACGTACGAGCAGTACTTC
TRBJ1-5	TRBV5-1	many	.	CASSLGPAGNQPQHF	TGCGCCAGCAGCTTGGGACCCGCGGGCAATCAGCCCCAGCATTTT
TRBJ1-1	TRBV6-5	many	.	CASSYSTVNTEAFF	TGTGCCAGCAGTTACTCAACAGTGAACACTGAAGCTTTCTTT
TRBJ1-2	TRBV6-2/TRBV6-3	.	TRBD1	CASSKPGGADYGYTF	TGTGCCAGCAGTAAACCAGGGGGCGCTGACTATGGCTACACCTTC
TRBJ1-2	TRBV6-1	.	.	CASTGSNNYGYTF	TGTGCCAGCACTGGGTCTAATAACTATGGCTACACCTTC
TRBJ1-2	TRBV28	many	TRBD1	CAVRDRATGDGYTF	TGTGCCGTCCGGGACAGGGCTACGGGGGATGGCTACACCTTC
TRBJ1-2	TRBV6-5	many	TRBD1	CASSYTGGARGYTF	TGTGCCAGCAGTTATACAGGGGGCGCGAGGGGCTACACCTTC
TRBJ1-1	TRBV10-1	.	.	CASSEGHKNTEAFF	TGCGCCAGCAGTGAGGGACACAAGAACACTGAAGCTTTCTTT
TRBJ2-7	TRBV28	.	.	CASRPDPGDLGSEQYF	TGTGCCAGCAGGCCTGACCCAGGGGACTTGGGCTCCGAGCAGTACTTC
TRBJ2-7	TRBV7-9	many	TRBD2	CASSLGGLGYYEQYF	TGTGCCAGCAGCTTAGGGGGACTAGGCTATTACGAGCAGTACTTC
TRBJ2-7	TRBV6-1	.	.	CASSEADGRYEQYF	TGTGCCAGCAGTGAAGCGGACGGACGCTACGAGCAGTACTTC
TRBJ1-3	TRBV27	many	.	CASGQTPGNTIYF	TGTGCCAGCGGACAGACCCCTGGAAACACCATATATTTT
TRBJ1-2	TRBV3-1	many	.	CASSQAVGFGYTF	TGTGCCAGCAGCCAAGCTGTGGGTTTTGGCTACACCTTC
TRBJ2-2	TRBV9	many	TRBD1	CASSVSGGPGELFF	TGTGCCAGCAGCGTCTCAGGGGGACCCGGGGAGCTGTTTTTT
TRBJ2-5	TRBV2	many	.	CASSESGMSQETQYF	TGTGCCAGCAGTGAGTCGGGGATGAGCCAAGAGACCCAGTACTTC
TRBJ2-7	TRBV2	.	TRBD2	CASSFVAGSSYEQYF	TGTGCCAGCAGTTTCGTAGCGGGAAGCTCCTACGAGCAGTACTTC
TRBJ2-7	TRBV7-2	.	TRBD1	CASSFSTGAYEQYF	TGTGCCAGCAGCTTTTCGACAGGGGCATACGAGCAGTACTTC
TRBJ2-5	TRBV29-1	many	TRBD2	CSVEDLGLAGVSETQYF	TGCAGCGTTGAAGATCTCGGACTAGCGGGAGTGTCAGAGACCCAGTACTTC
TRBJ1-5	TRBV15	.	TRBD1	CATSKTPGQGFNQPQHF	TGTGCCACCAGCAAAACACCGGGACAGGGTTTCAATCAGCCCCAGCATTTT
TRBJ2-7	TRBV6-1	.	TRBD2	CASSEAGGRVSEQYF	TGTGCCAGCAGTGAAGCGGGCGGGAGGGTAAGCGAGCAGTACTTC
TRBJ1-1	TRBV11-2	few	.	CASSPLRLGTEAFF	TGTGCCAGCAGCCCCTTGAGGTTGGGGACTGAAGCTTTCTTT
TRBJ2-5	TRBV6-1	many	TRBD2	CTTAGGEVKTQYF	TGCACCACAGCGGGGGGCGAGGTGAAGACCCAGTACTTC
TRBJ1-3	TRBV20-1	many	.	CSARNLTGGNTIYF	TGCAGTGCTAGGAACCTGACAGGTGGAAACACCATATATTTT
TRBJ2-2	TRBV20-1	.	.	CSAIDTGELFF	TGCAGTGCGATAGACACCGGGGAGCTGTTTTTT
TRBJ2-5	TRBV7-9	many	TRBD2	CASSFSLAGESQETQYF	TGTGCCAGCAGCTTCAGCCTAGCGGGAGAATCTCAAGAGACCCAGTACTTC
TRBJ1-6	TRBV11-2	many	TRBD1	CASSIDRGSFGSPLHF	TGTGCCAGCAGCATTGACAGGGGCAGCTTTGGTTCACCCCTCCACTTT
TRBJ1-5	TRBV12-3/TRBV12-4	.	.	CASSLTHGDQPQHF	TGTGCCAGCAGTTTAACCCACGGGGATCAGCCCCAGCATTTT
TRBJ1-6	TRBV6-9	.	TRBD1	CASNRPGGRPLHF	TGCGCCAGCAATCGTCCAGGGGGAAGACCCCTCCACTTT
TRBJ1-2	TRBV3-1	many	TRBD1	CASSLGTAYDGYTF	TGTGCCAGCAGCCTTGGGACAGCCTACGATGGCTACACCTTC
TRBJ1-1	TRBV3-1	many	.	CASSQETTYTEAFF	TGTGCCAGCAGCCAAGAGACCACTTACACTGAAGCTTTCTTT
TRBJ1-1	TRBV3-1	many	.	CASREGIRTTEAFF	TGTGCCAGCAGAGAGGGGATTAGGACGACTGAAGCTTTCTTT
TRBJ2-5	TRBV30	many	.	CAWSVRTAGAPQYF	TGTGCCTGGAGTGTTCGGACAGCCGGCGCCCCCCAGTACTTC